The rows below give T cell receptor beta chains drawn from one sample of a study of CD4+ T cells in melanoma. The protocol was immunoSEQ multiplex PCR, while the TCRdb copy is restricted to in-frame clones and leaves out a portion. This table holds over 6,500 clones, 60% to 80% found once. Sequences were obtained from cells from a culture (not recorded whether cultured in vitro). The receptors shown here come from a human donor with melanoma. Each CDR3 is given with its conserved first and last residue. D genes are given only for firm matches. Clone size is given for some rows only: seen once, a few or many times, or a class if the clone is expanded.

length,J,size,D,V,DNA,CDR3
12,TRBJ1-1,-,-,TRBV6-6,TGTGCCAGCAGTGGAGGTGGGACTGAAGCTTTCTTT,CASSGGGTEAFF
18,TRBJ2-1,-,TRBD2,TRBV24-1,TGTGCCACCAGCACTACTAGCGGGGGGCCGAGCTCCTACAATGAGCAGTTCTTC,CATSTTSGGPSSYNEQFF
12,TRBJ2-7,-,-,TRBV6-2/TRBV6-3,TGTGCCAGCAGCCCCTCGCCCTACGAGCAGTACTTC,CASSPSPYEQYF
11,TRBJ1-2,-,-,TRBV20-1,TGCAGTGCTAGCCCTACAGTTGGCTACACCTTC,CSASPTVGYTF
12,TRBJ1-1,-,-,TRBV12-3/TRBV12-4,TGTGCCAGCAGTTTTTTGGGGGTCGAAGCTTTCTTT,CASSFLGVEAFF
14,TRBJ1-1,few,TRBD1,TRBV19,TGTGCCAGCAGACCCGGGACAGGGGTCTCTGAAGCTTTCTTT,CASRPGTGVSEAFF
15,TRBJ1-2,-,-,TRBV6-1,TGTGCCAGCAGTGAAGCCCTCATTGCCAACTATGGCTACACCTTC,CASSEALIANYGYTF
13,TRBJ1-1,few,-,TRBV5-4,TGTGCCAGCAGCTGGAAGGGAGTCGCTGAAGCTTTCTTT,CASSWKGVAEAFF
11,TRBJ1-2,-,-,TRBV27,TGTGCCACCGCTACCCCTGGGGGCTACACCTTC,CATATPGGYTF
15,TRBJ1-1,-,-,TRBV4-3,TGCGCCAGCAGCCAAGAGCCGGGGGCTGGCACTGAAGCTTTCTTT,CASSQEPGAGTEAFF
14,TRBJ2-7,-,-,TRBV10-3,TGTGCCATCAGTGAGTCAAGCAACACCTACGAGCAGTACTTC,CAISESSNTYEQYF
13,TRBJ2-7,-,-,TRBV2,TGTGCCAGCAGGAGGGACAACCCCTACGAGCAGTACTTC,CASRRDNPYEQYF
13,TRBJ2-5,-,TRBD1,TRBV29-1,TGCAGCGCGACGACAGGGGCCCAAGAGACCCAGTACTTC,CSATTGAQETQYF
11,TRBJ1-2,few,-,TRBV20-1,TGCAGTGCAAGGGGGGGGGATGGCTACACCTTC,CSARGGDGYTF
14,TRBJ2-7,-,-,TRBV21-1,TGTGCCAGCACCCGGGACTGGGGAAACTACGAGCAGTACTTC,CASTRDWGNYEQYF
13,TRBJ2-5,-,-,TRBV15,TGTGCCACCAGCAGAGCCAGGGAAGAGACCCAGTACTTC,CATSRAREETQYF
15,TRBJ1-6,-,TRBD1,TRBV5-6,TGTGCCAGCAGCCTAACGGACAGGCCAAATTCACCCCTCCACTTT,CASSLTDRPNSPLHF
16,TRBJ2-3,-,TRBD2,TRBV7-9,TGTGCCAGCAGCCCCCGAGGGCTAGCGGGGGTAGATACGCAGTATTTT,CASSPRGLAGVDTQYF
12,TRBJ1-1,-,-,TRBV30,TGTGCCTGGAGTGACGGGAACACTGAAGCTTTCTTT,CAWSDGNTEAFF
16,TRBJ1-5,medium-sized,-,TRBV28,TGTGCCAGCAGTTTAAGGGGGTTCGATAGCAATCAGCCCCAGCATTTT,CASSLRGFDSNQPQHF
14,TRBJ2-7,-,TRBD1,TRBV7-2,TGTGCCAGCAGCCCCCACAGGGGCGCCAACGAGCAGTACTTC,CASSPHRGANEQYF
16,TRBJ1-3,-,-,TRBV28,TGTGCCAGCAGCGGGGTCACACACGCCTCTGGAAACACCATATATTTT,CASSGVTHASGNTIYF
18,TRBJ2-1,once,-,TRBV4-3,TGCGCCAGCAGCCAAGACATTGGGACCAGCGGGCTATACAATGAGCAGTTCTTC,CASSQDIGTSGLYNEQFF
12,TRBJ1-6,-,-,TRBV9,TGTGCCAGCAATTCTATGGGGGGACCCCTCCACTTT,CASNSMGGPLHF
17,TRBJ2-5,-,TRBD2,TRBV7-2,TGTGCCAGCAGCTTAGGCGGGACTAGCGGGGGGCAAGAGACCCAGTACTTC,CASSLGGTSGGQETQYF
16,TRBJ2-1,few,TRBD1,TRBV4-3,TGCGCCAGCAGCCAAGATTCAGGGACAGGGAAAAATGAGCAGTTCTTC,CASSQDSGTGKNEQFF
15,TRBJ2-7,-,-,TRBV14,TGTGCCAGCAGCCAAGAGACGGCGGGGTACTACGAGCAGTACTTC,CASSQETAGYYEQYF
15,TRBJ2-1,medium-sized,-,TRBV4-1,TGCGCCAGCAGCCAAGATCCGGCGTCAAGGGATGAGCAGTTCTTC,CASSQDPASRDEQFF
14,TRBJ1-1,-,-,TRBV5-8,TGTGCCAGCAGCTTCGGACCAAGTAGAACTGAAGCTTTCTTT,CASSFGPSRTEAFF